The 26 T cell receptor beta chains below were found in one sample sequenced in a study of T cell repertoires in cytomegalovirus infection. Via MiXCR, TCRdb re-called the reads, giving one row per CDR3 protein. The table includes approximately 910,000 distinct CDR3 sequences, approximately 31% detected once. These receptors have no known antigen. Source: cultured CD8+ T cells from PBMCs, taken from culture after CMV antigen stimulation. Receptors were obtained from a human donor in good health (CMV status not recorded). Some clones in this sample may be carry-over from other donors' samples.

V and J are TRBV7-2 and TRBJ2-7, with 7 bases identical to TRBD2. CDR1 is SGHTA, CDR2 FQGNSA, per germline. The CDR3 has 17 residues. The CDR3 DNA follows: TGTGCCAGCAGCCCCCCGGGGAGCGGGGCGCCCTCCTACGAGCTGTACGTC. Protein: CASSPPGSGAPSYELYV.

The sample holds a few counts of this clonotype. The CDR3 DNA reads as TGTGCCAGCAGTTTATGGGGTGCTCCCGACAGGGCAGATCAGCCCCAGCATTTT. It yields the protein CASSLWGAPDRADQPQHF. The V call is TRBV27, the J call TRBJ1-5, with 7 bases fitting TRBD1. The CDR3 has 18 amino acids. CDR1 and CDR2 from the germline V gene are MNHEY and SMNVEV (reference sequence). With V trimmed by 1 base and J by 5 bases, 14 bases remained unmatched.

This clonotype turned up a few times. The V gene is TRBV6-2 or TRBV6-3, the J gene TRBJ2-3; D assignment may be TRBD1 or TRBD2 (5 bases each). CDR3 length: 18 amino acids. Germline V gives CDR1 MNHEY, CDR2 SVGEGT. Trimming pared 5 bases from V and 1 base from J, leaving 22 bases between. CDR3 residues: CASSHIRRQGAGTDTQYF. The CDR3 DNA sequence: TGTGCCAGCAGTCACATCCGGAGGCAGGGTGCGGGCACAGATACGCAGTATTTT.

The table lists this clonotype with a few counts. The V and J genes are TRBV4-3 and TRBJ1-1; D is ambiguous. CDR1 and CDR2 from the germline V gene are LGHNA and YSLEER. This CDR3 comprises 15 residues. The germline V and J ends were trimmed by 7 bases and 1 base, with 16 bases remaining between them. The CDR3 DNA is TGCGCCAGCACCTTAGATCTGTCGGCGAACACTGAAGCTTTCTTT. Protein: CASTLDLSANTEAFF.

This clonotype has a single count. The genes are TRBV6-6 and TRBJ1-3; no firm D call. This CDR3 is 15 amino acids long. V was trimmed by 4 bases and J by 0 bases, leaving 10 bases between them. The germline gives CDR1 MNHNY, CDR2 SVGAGI (reference sequence). The DNA of the CDR3 is TGTGCCAGCAGTTTCTTCTCCTACTCTGGAAACACCATATATTTT. Translated: CASSFFSYSGNTIYF.

The chain joins TRBV5-6 to TRBJ1-1; a weak D match, TRBD1 (5 bases). The germline gives CDR1 SGHDT, CDR2 YYEEEE. There are 15 residues in the CDR3. V dropped 1 base and J dropped 4 bases, with 14 bases sitting between them. CDR3 sequence reads: CASSLTRERGTEAFF. Written as DNA, the CDR3 is TGTGCCAGCAGCTTGACCAGGGAAAGAGGCACTGAAGCTTTCTTT.

The chain links TRBV7-9 to TRBJ2-5; D gene ambiguous. Looked up from germline, CDR1 is SEHNR and CDR2 is FQNEAQ (reference sequence). The CDR3 length is 14 residues. Trimming shortened V by 5 bases and J by 9 bases, and 19 bases separated the two germline ends. The CDR3 is CASSPPSALAAQYF. As DNA, the CDR3 is TGTGCCAGCAGCCCTCCGTCGGCGCTCGCGGCCCAGTACTTC.

A word on this clonotype: An end of the junction differs from the germline gene, which may be a read error. The CDR3 coding sequence is TGTGCCAGCAGCGAAGACTTTTGGGGCTACACCTTC. Translation: CASSEDFWGYTF. The chain combines TRBV4-2 with TRBJ1-2; D remains unclear. The germline CDR1 and CDR2 sequences are LGHNA and YNFKEQ. This CDR3 spans 12 amino acids.

Only a few counts were recorded for this clonotype. The rearrangement uses TRBV12-3 or TRBV12-4 and TRBJ2-3, with 15 bases aligning to TRBD2. The CDR3 extends over 18 amino acids. The junction had 14 bases not matched to a gene; V was cut back by 6 bases and J by 7 bases. The CDR3 is CASSSRTSGGARRNTQYF. The DNA of the CDR3 is TGTGCCAGCAGCAGTCGGACTAGCGGGGGGGCCAGGAGAAATACGCAGTATTTT.

The chain joins TRBV19 to TRBJ2-1, with D possibly matching TRBD2 (6 bases). The ends were cut back, 2 bases at V and 2 bases at J, with 10 bases in the middle. This CDR3 is built from 15 residues. Germline loops: CDR1 LNHDA, CDR2 SQIVND (reference sequence). The CDR3 region has the DNA TGTGCCAGTAGTATACCGGGACTCGCCTACAATGAGCAGTTCTTC. Its translation: CASSIPGLAYNEQFF.

This clonotype appeared a few times. The chain carries TRBV4-1 and TRBJ1-1; D is unresolved. The length of the CDR3 is 13 residues. Trimming removed 3 bases at V and 4 bases at J, with 9 bases between. Germline CDR1 MGHRA, CDR2 YSYEKL. The CDR3 bases are TGCGCCAGCAGCCACCTACCCCCCACTGAAGCTTTCTTT. Its protein product is CASSHLPPTEAFF.

This chain connects TRBV7-9 to TRBJ2-7; 12 positions agree with TRBD2. Germline lookup yields CDR1 SEHNR and CDR2 FQNEAQ (reference sequence). This CDR3 comprises 16 residues. The V segment lost 1 base and the J segment 3 bases; nucleotides outside the gene matches: 4. The CDR3 nucleotides are TGTGCCAGCAGCTTAGGGACTAGCGGGGCACGCTACGAGCAGTACTTC. Its translation: CASSLGTSGARYEQYF.

The V and J genes are TRBV5-4 and TRBJ2-1; 15 bases agree with TRBD2. The ends lost 4 bases at V and 10 bases at J; junction bases unmatched: 9. The CDR3 loop spans 16 amino acids. Germline-derived CDR1 and CDR2 are SGHNT and YYREEE (reference sequence). CDR3 DNA: TGTGCCAGCAGCCCAGGACTAGCGGGGGGGCGATGGGAGCAGTTCTTC. Translation gives CASSPGLAGGRWEQFF.

V and J are TRBV2 and TRBJ1-2; TRBD1 matches 7 bases. Trimming removed 11 bases from V and 6 bases from J; junction bases left unmatched: 12. Germline V gene lookup returns CDR1 SNHLY and CDR2 FYNNEI. The CDR3 length is 13 residues. The CDR3 region is CARSARQGDGYTF. The CDR3 DNA reads as TGTGCCCGCTCCGCCCGACAGGGCGATGGCTACACCTTC.

This clonotype was seen only a few times. The V and J genes are TRBV2 and TRBJ2-7, with TRBD2 matching over 12 bases. The CDR3 consists of 15 residues. The junction had 6 bases not matched to a gene; V was cut back by 6 bases and J by 3 bases. CDR1 is SNHLY and CDR2 is FYNNEI in the germline V gene. CDR3 in DNA: TGTGCCAGCAGGCAGACTAGCGGGGGTAACTACGAGCAGTACTTC. Its protein is CASRQTSGGNYEQYF.

This clonotype showed up just a few times. J is TRBJ2-2 and V is TRBV7-6; 7 nucleotides line up with TRBD1. This CDR3 spans 15 amino acids. Trimming at V came to 1 base and at J to 6 bases, leaving 5 bases not matched to a gene. CDR1 is SGHVS, CDR2 FNYEAQ, per germline. The CDR3: CASSLGGGAPGELFF. Here the CDR3 DNA reads TGTGCCAGCAGCTTAGGAGGGGGCGCGCCCGGGGAGCTGTTTTTT.

This clonotype was recorded at least ten times. The chain joins TRBV20-1 to TRBJ2-2; no clear D gene. CDR3 length: 13 amino acids. V lost 6 bases and J 3 bases, leaving 11 bases between the germline ends. Germline V CDR1 and CDR2: DFQATT, SNEGSKA (reference sequence). The CDR3 coding sequence is TGCAGTGCCGACACCGAAGACACCGGGGAGCTGTTTTTT. Translated, it gives CSADTEDTGELFF.

A few counts support this clonotype. The chain is built from TRBV12-5 and TRBJ2-2; no definite D call. V lost 6 bases to trimming and J lost 6 bases, with 5 bases between them. The V gene's germline CDR1 is LGHNT and CDR2 FRNRAP. The CDR3 runs to 11 residues. The CDR3 spells CASGGAGELFF. The CDR3 bases are TGTGCTAGTGGAGGCGCCGGGGAGCTGTTTTTT.

This clonotype was detected only a few times. This rearrangement joins TRBV27 to TRBJ2-7; 15 positions match TRBD2. The CDR3 covers 20 residues. Trimming removed 8 bases from V and 0 bases from J; junction bases left unmatched: 17. The germline V gene encodes CDR1 MNHEY and CDR2 SMNVEV (reference sequence). CDR3 region: CASPSGTGGTSGGFSYEQYF. The CDR3 bases are TGTGCCAGCCCCTCCGGGACAGGAGGGACTAGCGGGGGGTTCTCCTACGAGCAGTACTTC.

The chain has TRBV7-8 and TRBJ1-6, with D possibly TRBD1 on 5 matching bases. Germline values: CDR1 SGHVS, CDR2 FQNEAQ. The V gene lost 2 bases and the J gene lost 5 bases, with 13 bases spanning the gap. The CDR3 loop spans 16 amino acids. CDR3 loop: CASSLKPGTDNSPLHF. The CDR3 DNA reads TGTGCCAGCAGCTTAAAACCCGGGACGGATAATTCACCCCTCCACTTT.

This clonotype was recorded only once. The chain uses TRBV3-1 and TRBJ2-1; 9 bases match TRBD1. The trim removed 3 bases at V and 6 bases at J, leaving 9 bases unmatched. Germline V gene lookup returns CDR1 LGHDT and CDR2 YNNKEL (reference sequence). The CDR3 totals 16 residues. CDR3 nucleotides: TGTGCCAGCAGCCATGATTGGACAGGGGCCGGCAATGAGCAGTTCTTC. Amino acid sequence: CASSHDWTGAGNEQFF.

About this clonotype itself: Possible read error: a much larger clone is one base away. J is TRBJ1-6 and V is TRBV7-2; perhaps TRBD1 as D (6 bases). This CDR3 is built from 15 residues. Trimming took off 5 bases at V and 9 bases at J, with 17 bases between the two ends. Looked up from germline, CDR1 is SGHTA and CDR2 is FQGNSA. The CDR3 spells CASSGWTEVGSPLHF. CDR3 DNA sequence: TGTGCCAGCAGCGGATGGACAGAGGTTGGTTCACCCCTCCACTTT.

This clonotype appeared many times. The V call is TRBV4-3, the J call TRBJ2-3; TRBD1 or TRBD2 may be the D gene (5 bases each). Germline lookup yields CDR1 LGHNA and CDR2 YSLEER. The CDR3 covers 13 residues. V dropped 5 bases and J dropped 7 bases, with 13 bases sitting between them. For the CDR3, the DNA is TGCGCCAGCAGCTCCAGCGAGGGGAATACGCAGTATTTT. It encodes CASSSSEGNTQYF.

This clonotype has just a few counts. The chain joins TRBV27 to TRBJ2-6, with a tentative D call TRBD2 (6 bases). The CDR3 is made up of 15 amino acids. With 6 bases removed from V and 0 bases from J, the gap between germline ends came to 9 bases. Germline V gene sequence: CDR1 MNHEY, CDR2 SMNVEV (reference sequence). The CDR3 here is CASRRRDSGANVLTF. DNA of the CDR3: TGTGCCAGCAGAAGGAGGGACTCTGGGGCCAACGTCCTGACTTTC.

As to this clonotype: A much bigger clone sits one base away, suggesting this may be a read error. The chain has TRBV7-6 and TRBJ1-1; 10 bases are a match to TRBD1. The CDR3 length is 16 residues. Germline values: CDR1 SGHVS, CDR2 FNYEAQ. The CDR3 region is CTSSPRGTGVNTEAFF. For the CDR3, the DNA is TGTACCAGCAGCCCCAGGGGGACAGGGGTGAACACTGAAGCTTTCTTT.

About this clonotype itself: A much larger clone differs by one base, so this may be a read error. The chain uses TRBV7-8 and TRBJ2-2, with a tentative D call TRBD2 (5 bases). From germline, CDR1 is SGHVS and CDR2 FQNEAQ. The CDR3 covers 15 residues. The CDR3 spells CANSSLRGLAGELFF. For the CDR3, the DNA is TGTGCCAACAGCAGCCTCCGGGGTTTGGCCGGGGAGCTGTTTTTT.